These 17 T cell receptor beta chains originate from one sample sequenced in a study of Ad26.COV2.S vaccination and SARS-CoV-2 variants (dated by TCRdb to about 2021). Receptors were amplified or captured by the immunoSEQ multiplex PCR assay. TCRdb limited this immuneACCESS table to in-frame rearrangements with V and J called. A share of clones is missing; checked studies link under half to unresolved V genes, and the rest is unexplained. For this sample the table gives more than 300,000 clones, of which less than 90% were detected only once. The ten largest clones take up roughly 6% of the sample. The intended sense of this specimen's treatment or condition label: roughly 19 received Ad26.COV2.S at low or high dose, single or two shots; five or six received placebo; per-sample allocation not given. Repertoires of vaccine and placebo recipients were sequenced from samples taken on day 63 after the first injection.

The sequences come from peripheral blood, collected in a trial of Ad26.COV2.S vaccine versus placebo. The receptors shown here come from a person between 18 and 59 years old who received the Ad26.COV2.S COVID-19 vaccine or a placebo.

This clone was detected only a few times. The V call is TRBV6-5, the J call TRBJ2-7; 9 bases map to TRBD1. The CDR3 runs 15 residues. The junction had 7 bases not matched to a gene; V was cut back by 5 bases and J by 2 bases. Germline CDR1 is MNHEY and CDR2 is SVGAGI. The CDR3 DNA reads as TGTGCCAGCAGTCAGACCGGGACAGGGCCCTACGAGCAGTACTTC. Encoded protein: CASSQTGTGPYEQYF.

V and J are TRBV30 and TRBJ2-7, with 7 bases aligning to TRBD1. The germline V gene has CDR1 GTSNPN and CDR2 SVGIG (reference sequence). V lost 5 bases and J lost 5; bases outside the gene matches: 3. This CDR3 contains 11 residues. The DNA for the CDR3 is TGTGCCTGGGAGACAGGGAACGAGCAGTACTTC. It yields the protein CAWETGNEQYF.

The chain links TRBV6-6 to TRBJ2-7; 7 positions agree with TRBD2. The CDR3 has 15 residues. Germline V CDR1 and CDR2: MNHNY, SVGAGI (reference sequence). The ends lost 0 bases at V and 5 bases at J; junction bases unmatched: 7. The CDR3 region has the DNA TGTGCCAGCAGTTACTCTGGCGGGAGCGGTGACGAGCAGTACTTC. Amino acid sequence: CASSYSGGSGDEQYF.

The V gene is TRBV6-5, the J gene TRBJ2-1; D unresolved. With 0 bases removed from V and 7 bases from J, the gap between germline ends came to 13 bases. In germline, CDR1 is MNHEY, CDR2 SVGAGI. The CDR3 totals 15 residues. The DNA of the CDR3 is TGTGCCAGCAGTTACTCGCGCGGAGAGTGGAATGAGCAGTTCTTC. It is translated as CASSYSRGEWNEQFF.

This rearrangement joins TRBV6-6 to TRBJ2-1; D is undetermined. V was clipped by 2 bases and J by 7 bases, with 0 bases between them. This CDR3 is built from 10 residues. The germline gives CDR1 MNHNY, CDR2 SVGAGI (reference sequence). CDR3 DNA: TGTGCCAGCAGTTACAATGAGCAGTTCTTC. It is translated as CASSYNEQFF.

The chain combines TRBV6-5 with TRBJ2-2; no clear D gene. Germline CDR1 and CDR2: MNHEY and SVGAGI. The CDR3 spans 16 residues. Trimming shortened V by 0 bases and J by 2 bases, and 10 bases separated the two germline ends. Here the CDR3 DNA reads TGTGCCAGCAGTTACTCTTTTAATCTTAACACCGGGGAGCTGTTTTTT. This sequence encodes CASSYSFNLNTGELFF.

Turning to this clone: The same CDR3 can be traced to other DNA sequences in this sample. This rearrangement joins TRBV9 to TRBJ1-1; D possibly corresponds to TRBD1 (6 bases). Trimming removed 2 bases from V and 1 base from J, with 12 bases in between. Germline CDR1 and CDR2: SGDLS and YYNGEE. CDR3 length: 15 amino acids. The CDR3 is CASSVGGLGNTEAFF. DNA of the CDR3: TGTGCCAGCAGCGTCGGGGGGCTTGGGAACACTGAAGCTTTCTTT.

The chain is built from TRBV11-3 and TRBJ1-1; 7 bases line up with TRBD1. V dropped 5 bases and J dropped 6; count of bases not matched to a gene: 9. The CDR3 sequence is 14 residues long. Germline V lookup: CDR1 SGHNT, CDR2 YENEEA. The CDR3 is CASSSGTDTAEAFF. The CDR3 region has the DNA TGTGCCAGCAGCAGCGGGACAGATACGGCTGAAGCTTTCTTT.

The chain recombines TRBV6-2 or TRBV6-3 with TRBJ2-3, with D possibly matching TRBD2 (5 bases). V was pared by 4 bases and J by 3 bases, with 17 bases between. This CDR3 comprises 16 residues. Per germline, CDR1 MNHEY and CDR2 SVGEGT. The CDR3 protein is CASSSTTRIVTDTQYF. The CDR3 nucleotides are TGTGCCAGCAGTTCCACCACTAGGATAGTGACAGATACGCAGTATTTT.

This clone was recorded only once. The chain has TRBV5-1 and TRBJ2-5; tentative D call: TRBD2 (5 bases). V lost 4 bases to trimming and J lost 3 bases, with 16 bases between them. CDR3 size: 15 residues. CDR1 is SGHRS, CDR2 YFSETQ, per germline. CDR3 DNA: TGCGCCAGCAGCGCCAGCCGTTCCGGGAAAGAGACCCAGTACTTC. Its translation: CASSASRSGKETQYF.

This clone was counted once. The chain couples TRBV2 to TRBJ1-5; D is undetermined. Trimming left V 2 bases short and J 0 bases short, with 8 bases between. The CDR3 runs to 15 residues. Germline-derived CDR1 and CDR2 are SNHLY and FYNNEI. The CDR3 nucleotides read TGTGCCAGCAGTGAACTTGGGTTTAGCAATCAGCCCCAGCATTTT. The encoded protein is CASSELGFSNQPQHF.

The V and J genes are TRBV29-1 and TRBJ1-2; D call uncertain. V was shortened by 0 bases and J by 6 bases, with 14 bases between the two germline ends. There are 14 residues in the CDR3. Germline V CDR1 and CDR2: SQVTM, ANQGSEA. For the CDR3, the DNA is TGCAGCGTTGAAGATTATACGGCAGGCAATGGCTACACCTTC. Its protein product is CSVEDYTAGNGYTF.

This chain connects TRBV7-2 to TRBJ2-1, with 7 nucleotides matching TRBD1. The length of the CDR3 is 13 residues. V lost 5 bases to trimming and J lost 7 bases; unmatched junction nucleotides: 5. CDR1 is SGHTA and CDR2 is FQGNSA in the germline V gene. CDR3 in amino acids: CASSPLQGNEQFF. The DNA of the CDR3 is TGTGCCAGCAGCCCTCTACAGGGGAATGAGCAGTTCTTC.

The count of this clone is one. The chain combines TRBV11-2 with TRBJ1-2, with a weak D call TRBD1 (5 bases). The V end was cut by 0 bases, the J end by 8 bases, with 13 bases between. The CDR3 runs to 14 residues. Germline V gives CDR1 SGHAT, CDR2 FQNNGV. CDR3 in DNA: TGTGCCAGCAGCTTAGACGATGGGACCGACGGCTACACCTTC. Protein: CASSLDDGTDGYTF. Drawing the rest from reference TRBV11-2 and TRBJ1-2, the complete variable domain is EAGVAQSPRYKIIEKRQSVAFWCNPISGHATLYWYQQILGQGPKLLIQFQNNGVVDDSQLPKDRFSAERLKGVDSTLKIQPAKLEDSAVYLCASSLDDGTDGYTFGSGTRLTVV.

This clone was seen once. V is TRBV6-5 and J is TRBJ2-7; tentative D call: TRBD1 (5 bases). The CDR3 loop spans 16 amino acids. Germline CDR1 reads MNHEY; CDR2 reads SVGAGI. V shed 4 bases and J shed 2 bases, with 18 bases lying between them. Here the CDR3 reads CASSSLLAGPTYEQYF. In nucleotides, the CDR3 is TGTGCCAGCAGTTCCCTTTTGGCAGGGCCAACCTACGAGCAGTACTTC.

The J gene is TRBJ2-2, the V gene TRBV9; D gene uncertain. V was clipped by 4 bases and J by 5 bases, with 9 bases between them. The V gene's germline CDR1 is SGDLS and CDR2 YYNGEE. The CDR3 contains 13 residues. The CDR3 nucleotides read TGTGCCAGCAGCCCAATGGGGACCGGGGAGCTGTTTTTT. Its translation is CASSPMGTGELFF.

The chain uses TRBV7-9 and TRBJ2-3, with D perhaps matching TRBD1 (6 bases). The CDR3 totals 13 residues. CDR1 SEHNR and CDR2 FQNEAQ come from the germline V gene (reference sequence). The V and J ends lost 7 bases and 1 base respectively, with 9 bases between them. This chain's CDR3 is CASNEGGTDTQYF. The DNA for the CDR3 is TGTGCCAGCAACGAGGGGGGCACAGATACGCAGTATTTT.